These 32 T cell receptor beta chains were sequenced from one sample in a study of Ad26.COV2.S vaccination and SARS-CoV-2 variants. Libraries were prepared by immunoSEQ multiplex PCR; TCRdb keeps only in-frame clonotypes and omits some of them. The data show roughly 300,000 clones, 75% to 90% seen once. As to treatment: 19 received Ad26.COV2.S at low or high dose, single or two shots; five or six received placebo; per-sample allocation not given. The samples date from day 63 after the first vaccine or placebo injection. Specimen: peripheral blood, collected in a trial of Ad26.COV2.S vaccine versus placebo. These receptors all come from a person between 18 and 65 years old who received the Ad26.COV2.S COVID-19 vaccine or a placebo.

CDR3 sequence reads: CASRQGWTTEAFF. The CDR3 coding sequence is TGTGCCAGCAGACAGGGGTGGACGACTGAAGCTTTCTTT. The chain links TRBV12-3 or TRBV12-4 to TRBJ1-1, with 7 bases aligning to TRBD1. Losses at the gene ends were 6 bases for V and 5 bases for J; bases not matched to a gene: 6. There are 13 residues in the CDR3.

The chain recombines TRBV7-2 with TRBJ1-2; TRBD1 matches 8 bases. The trim removed 5 bases at V and 0 bases at J, leaving 5 bases unmatched. The CDR3 has 15 amino acids. Germline-derived CDR1 and CDR2 are SGHTA and FQGNSA. CDR3 loop: CASSTGQGANYGYTF. DNA for the CDR3: TGTGCCAGCAGCACCGGACAGGGAGCTAACTATGGCTACACCTTC.

The chain recombines TRBV5-4 with TRBJ1-6, with 7 nucleotides matching TRBD1. Germline trimming cut 4 bases from V and 4 bases from J; bases unmatched to any gene: 8. The CDR3 consists of 16 residues. Germline assignment: CDR1 SGHNT and CDR2 YYREEE (reference sequence). The CDR3 coding sequence is TGTGCCAGCAGCAAACAAACAGGGGAATATAATTCACCCCTCCACTTT. Its translation: CASSKQTGEYNSPLHF.

The V gene is TRBV28, the J gene TRBJ1-2, with D unclear. CDR3 size: 11 residues. Trimming cost V 4 bases and J 4 bases, with 4 bases left between them. The germline V gene encodes CDR1 MDHEN and CDR2 SYDVKM. CDR3 loop: CASSSSYGYTF. The CDR3 DNA is TGTGCCAGCAGTTCGAGCTATGGCTACACCTTC.

The rearrangement links TRBV9 to TRBJ2-1, with D perhaps TRBD2 (5 bases). CDR3 length equals 13 residues. V lost 1 base, J lost 9 bases, and 11 bases lay in between. Germline V lookup: CDR1 SGDLS, CDR2 YYNGEE. CDR3 sequence: CASSVSPAVEQFF. CDR3 nucleotide sequence: TGTGCCAGCAGCGTAAGCCCAGCGGTTGAGCAGTTCTTC.

The chain couples TRBV2 to TRBJ1-2, with 8 bases identical to TRBD1. Germline assignment: CDR1 SNHLY and CDR2 FYNNEI. The CDR3 consists of 13 residues. The V segment lost 5 bases and the J segment 4 bases; nucleotides outside the gene matches: 3. The chain's CDR3 is CASSKDRVYGYTF. CDR3 DNA: TGTGCCAGCAGTAAGGACAGGGTCTATGGCTACACCTTC.

V gene TRBV9 combines with J gene TRBJ1-1; 8 positions match TRBD1. This CDR3 has 15 amino acids. V was pared by 0 bases and J by 6 bases, with 7 bases of the junction left unmatched. The V gene's germline CDR1 is SGDLS and CDR2 YYNGEE. The CDR3 nucleotides are TGTGCCAGCAGCGTAGGGGGACAGGCGATCCCTGAAGCTTTCTTT. Translating it yields CASSVGGQAIPEAFF. The whole variable domain, remainder taken from reference TRBV9 and TRBJ1-1, is DSGVTQTPKHLITATGQRVTLRCSPRSGDLSVYWYQQSLDQGLQFLIQYYNGEERAKGNILERFSAQQFPDLHSELNLSSLELGDSALYFCASSVGGQAIPEAFFGQGTRLTVV.

The rearrangement links TRBV10-3 to TRBJ2-7, with 10 bases that match TRBD1. The CDR3 consists of 14 residues. CDR1 is ENHRY, CDR2 SYGVKD, per germline. Trimming cost V 11 bases and J 4 bases; bases outside gene matches: 11. The CDR3 nucleotides read TGTGCCTCCTCACCCGGGACAGGGGTTTACGAGCAGTACTTC. It codes for CASSPGTGVYEQYF.

This clone was counted a few times. The chain employs TRBV6-2 or TRBV6-3 and TRBJ2-7; D not certain. Trimming stripped 5 bases from V and 4 bases from J, with 6 bases between. The CDR3 is 11 amino acids. Looked up from germline, CDR1 is MNHEY and CDR2 is SVGEGT. CDR3 sequence reads: CASSRLYEQYF. Here the CDR3 DNA reads TGTGCCAGCAGTCGCTTATACGAGCAGTACTTC.

The V gene is TRBV29-1, the J gene TRBJ2-5, with TRBD2 matching 8 bases. The V gene's germline CDR1 is SQVTM and CDR2 ANQGSEA. This CDR3 is built from 10 residues. The V gene end was trimmed by 7 bases and the J gene end by 5 bases; junction bases not matched to a gene: 0. CDR3 sequence: CSAGGETQYF. The CDR3 bases are TGCAGCGCGGGAGGGGAGACCCAGTACTTC.

V usage is TRBV13 and J usage is TRBJ1-1; 10 bases fit TRBD1. Germline V gene sequence: CDR1 PRHDT, CDR2 FYEKMQ (reference sequence). The CDR3 is made up of 15 amino acids. V trimming: 5 bases; J trimming: 10 bases; junction bases outside the gene matches: 13. The CDR3 protein is CASSPTTGGASPAFF. The CDR3 DNA sequence: TGTGCCAGCAGCCCTACGACAGGGGGCGCGAGTCCAGCTTTCTTT. The full variable domain, completed using reference TRBV13 and TRBJ1-1, is AAGVIQSPRHLIKEKRETATLKCYPIPRHDTVYWYQQGPGQDPQFLISFYEKMQSDKGSIPDRFSAQQFSDYHSELNMSSLELGDSALYFCASSPTTGGASPAFFGQGTRLTVV.

This chain uses TRBV5-3 with TRBJ1-5, with unresolved D. TRBV5-3 is treated as an ORF (open reading frame) with a function not yet certain. V lost 0 bases and J lost 6, with 22 bases in between. The CDR3 is 18 residues long. CDR3 residues: CARSLAGRPLNSIQPQHF. The DNA of the CDR3 is TGTGCCAGAAGCTTGGCGGGCAGGCCGTTGAACTCGATTCAGCCCCAGCATTTT.

The chain employs TRBV7-9 and TRBJ2-7; D possibly corresponds to TRBD1 (6 bases). The CDR3 has 14 residues. The germline V gene encodes CDR1 SEHNR and CDR2 FQNEAQ (reference sequence). V was cut by 5 bases and J by 4 bases, with 15 bases left in between. CDR3 nucleotides: TGTGCCAGCAGCCGACAGGCGGAAGGGTACGAGCAGTACTTC. This sequence encodes CASSRQAEGYEQYF.

The chain employs TRBV5-4 and TRBJ2-3; 7 positions match TRBD1. With 4 bases clipped from V and 4 bases from J, the junction kept 9 bases outside the gene matches. The CDR3 loop spans 15 amino acids. Germline values: CDR1 SGHNT, CDR2 YYREEE (reference sequence). The CDR3 protein is CASSLRDRLADTQYF. The CDR3 region has the DNA TGTGCCAGCAGCCTCCGGGACAGACTTGCAGATACGCAGTATTTT.

This clone was recorded a few times. The chain is built from TRBV6-5 and TRBJ2-3; D possibly corresponds to TRBD2 (6 bases). The CDR3 sequence is 12 residues long. V gave up 7 bases and J gave up 9 bases, with 14 bases separating them. Looked up from germline, CDR1 is MNHEY and CDR2 is SVGAGI. CDR3 in DNA: TGTGCCAGCAACCCGAACGGAGGGACGCAGTATTTT. Its translation is CASNPNGGTQYF.

This chain connects TRBV21-1 to TRBJ2-4; TRBD2, the D gene given by the table, was not confirmed from the DNA. TRBV21-1 is described as a pseudogene. This CDR3 comprises 15 residues. CDR3 sequence: CASSSQLAEGNIQYF. CDR3 bases: TGTGCCAGCAGCAGCCAACTAGCGGAGGGGAACATTCAGTACTTC.

This chain links TRBV19 with TRBJ2-7; 13 bases agree with TRBD2. Germline lookup yields CDR1 LNHDA and CDR2 SQIVND (reference sequence). The CDR3 is 16 amino acids. Germline trimming cut 5 bases from V and 3 bases from J; bases unmatched to any gene: 7. The CDR3 protein is CASSAGLAGDVYEQYF. For the CDR3, the DNA is TGTGCCAGTAGTGCAGGACTAGCGGGAGATGTCTACGAGCAGTACTTC.

This chain connects TRBV7-2 to TRBJ2-7, with D perhaps assigned TRBD1 or TRBD2 (7 bases each). Trimming removed 5 bases from V and 5 bases from J, with 16 bases in between. Germline CDR1 SGHTA, CDR2 FQGNSA. The CDR3 has 14 amino acids. Here the CDR3 DNA reads TGTGCCAGCAGCCGGTGGGGGGGACAGAACGAGCAGTACTTC. Residues: CASSRWGGQNEQYF.

The chain couples TRBV7-8 to TRBJ2-4, with 7 bases fitting TRBD2. Germline CDR1 and CDR2: SGHVS and FQNEAQ. The CDR3 loop spans 14 amino acids. Unmatched junction bases numbered 4, after V lost 2 bases and J lost 6 bases. The CDR3 sequence: CASSLTAGRNIQYF. Written as DNA, the CDR3 is TGTGCCAGCAGCTTAACAGCGGGGAGAAACATTCAGTACTTC.

The chain is built from TRBV4-1 and TRBJ1-2; TRBD1 aligns across 7 bases. Germline trimming cut 4 bases from V and 1 base from J; bases unmatched to any gene: 9. This CDR3 has 16 amino acids. Germline V lookup: CDR1 MGHRA, CDR2 YSYEKL. CDR3 in DNA: TGCGCCAGCAGCCTATTATCACAGGGGCTTAACTATGGCTACACCTTC. This sequence encodes CASSLLSQGLNYGYTF.

V and J are TRBV19 and TRBJ2-7; 11 bases are shared with TRBD1. Germline V gene data show CDR1 as LNHDA and CDR2 as SQIVND (reference sequence). V shed 4 bases, J shed 3 bases, and the junction held 2 bases outside the gene matches. This CDR3 has 14 residues. The CDR3 DNA sequence: TGTGCCAGTAGTAGGGGACAGGGGGTCTACGAGCAGTACTTC. As protein: CASSRGQGVYEQYF.

The gene calls are TRBV28 and TRBJ2-7; D might be TRBD1 (6 bases). The germline V and J ends were trimmed by 6 bases and 7 bases, with 19 bases remaining between them. Germline V CDR1 and CDR2: MDHEN, SYDVKM. CDR3 size: 14 residues. The CDR3 coding sequence is TGTGCCAGCAGCGGGGCAGGGGAGTATAAAGAGCAGTACTTC. Residues: CASSGAGEYKEQYF.

The chain couples TRBV6-5 to TRBJ1-3, with D possibly being TRBD1 (6 bases). There are 13 residues in the CDR3. V was pared by 6 bases and J by 4 bases, with 10 bases between. CDR1 and CDR2 (germline): MNHEY, SVGAGI. This CDR3 is CASRRTEGNTIYF. The CDR3 bases are TGTGCCAGCAGAAGGACAGAAGGAAACACCATATATTTT.

This chain links TRBV19 with TRBJ2-7; tentatively, D is TRBD1 (6 bases). The V end was cut by 4 bases, the J end by 6 bases, with 19 bases between. Looked up from germline, CDR1 is LNHDA and CDR2 is SQIVND (reference sequence). CDR3 size: 15 residues. The CDR3 DNA reads TGTGCCAGTAGTACCTTAGCCGGGACAACCGGCGAGCAGTACTTC. It codes for CASSTLAGTTGEQYF.

This clone has only one observation. The J gene is TRBJ1-1, the V gene TRBV4-2; TRBD1 is a possible D gene (6 bases). CDR1 and CDR2 (germline): LGHNA, YNFKEQ. This CDR3 has 19 residues. Trimming left V 4 bases short and J 0 bases short, with 24 bases between. The CDR3, as DNA: TGTGCCAGCAGCCCCTGGGGGGGCGTGGGGCAGGCCCTGAACACTGAAGCTTTCTTT. This translates into CASSPWGGVGQALNTEAFF.

The genes are TRBV4-1 and TRBJ1-6; no definite D call. The V end was cut by 1 base, the J end by 7 bases, with 8 bases between. The CDR3 sequence is 14 residues long. In germline, CDR1 is MGHRA, CDR2 YSYEKL. The CDR3 here is CASSQGPGNSPLHF. The CDR3 nucleotides are TGCGCCAGCAGCCAAGGACCGGGGAATTCACCCCTCCACTTT.

This clone was seen once. The V gene is TRBV14, the J gene TRBJ2-1; a weak D match, TRBD1 (6 bases). V gave up 1 base and J gave up 9 bases, with 13 bases separating them. The CDR3 consists of 14 residues. Per germline, CDR1 SGHDN and CDR2 FVKESK. In DNA, the CDR3 is TGTGCCAGCAGCCAAGGGATTCGAGGGGGTGAGCAGTTCTTC. Translating it yields CASSQGIRGGEQFF.

CDR3 bases: TGTGCCAGCAGTTACAGGGGTGCTAATGAAAAACTGTTTTTT. It codes for CASSYRGANEKLFF. The rearrangement joins TRBV6-2 or TRBV6-3 to TRBJ1-4, with D possibly matching TRBD1 (5 bases). Deletions cut 2 bases from V and 3 bases from J, with 7 bases between. The CDR3 totals 14 residues. Per germline, CDR1 MNHEY and CDR2 SVGEGT.

V is TRBV11-2 and J is TRBJ1-3, with 7 bases matching TRBD1. V trimming: 5 bases; J trimming: 0 bases; junction bases outside the gene matches: 7. The CDR3 consists of 16 residues. Per germline, CDR1 SGHAT and CDR2 FQNNGV. CDR3 sequence (DNA): TGTGCCAGCAGCGAAGGACAGGTCAGCTCTGGAAACACCATATATTTT. Translating gives CASSEGQVSSGNTIYF.

This sequence joins TRBV3-1 (or the pseudogene TRBV3-2) and TRBJ1-6; the D is unclear. The CDR3 is 16 residues long. Germline values: CDR1 LGHDT, CDR2 YNNKEL (reference sequence). The germline V and J ends were trimmed by 0 bases and 10 bases, with 16 bases remaining between them. In DNA, the CDR3 is TGTGCCAGCAGCCAAGATTCGGAGGTGGTGGGATCACCCCTCCACTTT. This codes for CASSQDSEVVGSPLHF.

This chain joins TRBV27 and TRBJ2-7; possible D gene TRBD1, 7 bases. V gave up 6 bases and J gave up 1 base, with 13 bases separating them. The CDR3 consists of 14 residues. Germline-derived CDR1 and CDR2 are MNHEY and SMNVEV (reference sequence). CDR3 DNA: TGTGCCAGCAGCGTCAGGGGGACTTCCTACGAGCAGTACTTC. Translating it yields CASSVRGTSYEQYF.

The rearrangement uses TRBV28 and TRBJ1-2; D unresolved. V gave up 4 bases and J gave up 4 bases, with 19 bases separating them. The germline V gene has CDR1 MDHEN and CDR2 SYDVKM. CDR3 length equals 16 residues. CDR3: CASSSPQSPNLYGYTF. DNA for the CDR3: TGTGCCAGCAGTTCACCGCAGAGTCCTAACCTCTATGGCTACACCTTC.